This TCR beta chain comes out of a study of monozygotic twins with inflammatory bowel disease (dated by TCRdb to the late 2010s). For context, the study as a whole: In total, 30 or so monozygotic twin pairs made up the full study: 19 Danish pairs, all IBD-discordant, plus nine German pairs, of which four were IBD-concordant and five were IBD-discordant. Each individual had, on average, about 151 000 unique TCRalpha sequences and 181 000 unique TCRbeta sequences available for analysis. Within discordant pairs, disease-associated traits were sought mainly by comparing IBD patients with their genetically identical healthy co-twins. The paper as a whole reports these results and caveats: A decrease in TCRbeta repertoire diversity, as measured by inverse Simpson index, was observed in IBD patients compared with their healthy co-twins. No difference in repertoire similarity was observed between concordant and discordant twins, possibly owing to limited statistical power. Different T cell subtypes could not be distinguished in the analysis. Because patients received different immunosuppressive treatments, the repertoires may have picked up extra background noise and variability between individuals. No single strong signal or clonotype linked to IBD turned up in the results, so the idea that one exists was not supported. IBD patients shared fewer clonotypes with other individuals than healthy twins did, most markedly in patients showing signs of disease activity.

CDR1 and CDR2 were assigned from the germline V gene (reference sequence) as PRHDT and FYEKMQ. From its cysteine to its phenylalanine, the CDR3 spans 13 amino acids. There is no recorded DNA. Libraries came from 5' RACE. For each TCR library, approximately 3.5 ug of total RNA was used. For each sample, cDNA synthesis was carried out in eight separate reactions using SMARTScribe reverse transcriptase. Unique molecular identifiers containing a 6-nucleotide sample barcode were introduced through template switching during cDNA synthesis. Two nested PCRs of about 16 and 10 cycles amplified the TCRalpha and TCRbeta cDNA, and bead purification followed each PCR. Before amplification, the cDNA was treated with uracil DNA-glycosylase and purified using the QIAquick PCR purification kit. In the second PCR, Illumina TruSeq-compatible adapters and sample-specific barcodes were added. Library quality and concentration were assessed using TapeStation and Qubit, and 4.5 to 5.5 ng of each library was pooled. Sequencing of the pooled libraries was done on an Illumina HiSeq2500 single-index Rapid Run using custom sequencing primers and 2 x 100 bp reads. Per the original workflow: UMI-based consensus assembly with MiGEC version 1.2.6 was used to correct PCR and sequencing errors. MiXCR version 2.1.1 handled V(D)J alignment, clonotype assembly and CDR3 extraction. Normalisation of gene usage, clonotype sharing and MAIT/NKT TCR abundance was achieved by analysing the top 1000, 10 000 and 20 000 clonotypes per sample. Diversity was computed as the inverse Simpson index with the vegan R package after downsampling to 27 000 UMIs. Paired Mann-Whitney U tests were applied to discordant twin pairs, with Benjamini-Hochberg correction for multiple testing. TCRdb reprocessed the public reads and reports one entry per CDR3 protein sequence, without DNA. These V and J calls derive from TCRdb rather than the authors' analysis. This sample's clone table shows just over 300,000 distinct CDR3 sequences. The ten largest make up over 5% of the sample.

To note about this clonotype: Its antigen remains unidentified.

From each donor, an approximately 2.4 ml peripheral blood sample was collected into PAXgene tubes and kept at -80 degrees C. Without T cell sorting, total RNA was isolated from whole blood using the PAXgene blood miRNA kit on an automated QIAcube. Peripheral blood from monozygotic twin pairs, either concordant or discordant for inflammatory bowel disease, underwent deep TCRalpha and TCRbeta repertoire profiling that used unique molecular barcoding. For every twin pair, smoking habits were documented, and each individual was categorised as a current, former or never smoker. Material: blood. The sequence came from a human donor with ulcerative colitis or Crohn's disease, or a healthy co-twin of an affected twin (not recorded which). The rearrangement combines TRBV13 with TRBJ2-3; TCRdb reports TRBD2, a call that lacks DNA to check it against. The CDR3 region: CASSSGRVDTQYF.